The 20 T cell receptor beta chains presented below share a single source sample, sequenced in a study of blood T cell repertoires in COVID-19. Libraries were prepared by immunoSEQ multiplex PCR; TCRdb keeps only in-frame clonotypes and omits some of them. The table lists over 250,000 clones, approximately 86% of them singletons. Sequences were obtained from PBMCs or T cells enriched from blood (not recorded which). The receptor set was obtained from a woman between 18 and 30 years old who had recovered from COVID-19.

V gene TRBV5-1 combines with J gene TRBJ1-3; possibly TRBD1 for D (6 bases). V was cut by 1 base and J by 0 bases, with 14 bases left in between. The CDR3 sequence is 17 residues long. Germline V gene lookup returns CDR1 SGHRS and CDR2 YFSETQ. CDR3: CASSLMGAQVSGNTIYF. In DNA, the CDR3 is TGCGCCAGCAGCTTGATGGGGGCGCAGGTCTCTGGAAACACCATATATTTT. Variable domain in full (rest from reference TRBV5-1 and TRBJ1-3): KAGVTQTPRYLIKTRGQQVTLSCSPISGHRSVSWYQQTPGQGLQFLFEYFSETQRNKGNFPGRFSGRQFSNSRSEMNVSTLELGDSALYLCASSLMGAQVSGNTIYFGEGSWLTVV.

For the CDR3, the DNA is TGTGCCAGCAGTCATCCCGGGACAGGGCTTACTGAAGCTTTCTTT. Translation: CASSHPGTGLTEAFF. This rearrangement joins TRBV6-5 to TRBJ1-1; TRBD1 matches 9 bases. Germline-derived CDR1 and CDR2 are MNHEY and SVGAGI. V dropped 5 bases and J dropped 5; count of bases not matched to a gene: 9. The CDR3 spans 15 residues.

This chain connects TRBV28 to TRBJ2-2; D perhaps matches TRBD2 (6 bases). The germline V and J ends were trimmed by 8 bases and 8 bases, with 18 bases remaining between them. The CDR3 totals 14 residues. Germline V CDR1 and CDR2: MDHEN, SYDVKM. CDR3 sequence reads: CASVGTSLWGELFF. The CDR3 region has the DNA TGTGCCAGCGTCGGGACTTCTTTGTGGGGGGAGCTGTTTTTT.

This rearrangement joins TRBV5-1 to TRBJ1-5; D ambiguous. The CDR3 totals 13 residues. The germline V gene encodes CDR1 SGHRS and CDR2 YFSETQ. The V end lost 0 bases, the J end lost 7 bases, and 8 bases lay between the germline ends. CDR3 in amino acids: CASSLGVEQPQHF. CDR3 sequence (DNA): TGCGCCAGCAGCTTGGGAGTAGAGCAGCCCCAGCATTTT.

This clone appeared once. V is TRBV28 and J is TRBJ1-3, with unresolved D. V was pared by 5 bases and J by 3 bases, with 17 bases between. This CDR3 comprises 16 residues. Germline lookup yields CDR1 MDHEN and CDR2 SYDVKM. CDR3 loop: CASSPTRTSGGNTIYF. CDR3 DNA: TGTGCCAGCAGTCCCACCCGAACCTCGGGTGGAAACACCATATATTTT.

CDR3 nucleotides: TGTGCCATCAGTGCTCTCGGGACAGGGACAGATACGCAGTATTTT. This codes for CAISALGTGTDTQYF. The V call is TRBV10-3, the J call TRBJ2-3, with 9 bases matching TRBD1. Germline V gene lookup returns CDR1 ENHRY and CDR2 SYGVKD. The CDR3 is 15 amino acids. With V trimmed by 4 bases and J by 3 bases, 5 bases remained unmatched.

The V gene is TRBV9, the J gene TRBJ1-3; the D is unclear. Germline CDR1 reads SGDLS; CDR2 reads YYNGEE. CDR3 size: 16 residues. Trimming cost V 0 bases and J 0 bases, with 10 bases left between them. The chain's CDR3 is CASSVDRDNSGNTIYF. The CDR3 coding sequence is TGTGCCAGCAGCGTAGATCGAGATAACTCTGGAAACACCATATATTTT.

The table lists this clone with a count of one. The chain combines TRBV29-1 with TRBJ2-1; D unresolved. Germline CDR1 and CDR2: SQVTM and ANQGSEA. This CDR3 is built from 13 residues. Trimming left V 5 bases short and J 0 bases short, with 8 bases between. The CDR3 bases are TGCAGCGTTCAGCGTAGCTCCTACAATGAGCAGTTCTTC. Protein product: CSVQRSSYNEQFF.

V is TRBV7-2 and J is TRBJ2-7; TRBD1 might be the D (5 bases). Germline V gene sequence: CDR1 SGHTA, CDR2 FQGNSA. This CDR3 spans 15 amino acids. The V end was cut by 1 base, the J end by 0 bases, with 10 bases between. CDR3 loop: CASSLDGHFSYEQYF. CDR3 bases: TGTGCCAGCAGCTTAGACGGACACTTCTCCTACGAGCAGTACTTC.

The V gene is TRBV19, the J gene TRBJ2-1; TRBD2 agrees at 10 bases. The CDR3 consists of 14 residues. The germline CDR1 and CDR2 sequences are LNHDA and SQIVND (reference sequence). V dropped 9 bases and J dropped 6; count of bases not matched to a gene: 8. The CDR3 bases are TGTGCCAGCAAGCGGGGGGGCCCTTTCAATGAGCAGTTCTTC. It codes for CASKRGGPFNEQFF.

This chain joins TRBV13 and TRBJ1-2, with 9 bases matching TRBD1. The CDR3 is made up of 13 amino acids. J gave up 6 bases and V 5 bases, and 4 bases lay outside the gene matches. Per the germline V gene, CDR1 is PRHDT and CDR2 is FYEKMQ (reference sequence). CDR3 coding DNA: TGTGCCAGCAGCCACAGGGGGCGCGATGGCTACACCTTC. Its translation is CASSHRGRDGYTF.

This chain uses TRBV10-3 with TRBJ2-7; 9 bases agree with TRBD1. This CDR3 spans 12 amino acids. The ends lost 10 bases at V and 6 bases at J; junction bases unmatched: 7. In germline, CDR1 is ENHRY, CDR2 SYGVKD. CDR3 residues: CATAGTGSEQYF. CDR3 in DNA: TGTGCCACTGCCGGGACAGGGAGCGAGCAGTACTTC.

The CDR3 sequence is CASSDLSGGKDEQFF. Written as DNA, the CDR3 is TGTGCCAGCAGTGATTTAAGCGGGGGTAAGGATGAGCAGTTCTTC. The chain recombines TRBV2 with TRBJ2-1; TRBD2 matches at 8 bases. With 3 bases clipped from V and 8 bases from J, the junction kept 9 bases outside the gene matches. Germline CDR1 reads SNHLY; CDR2 reads FYNNEI. The CDR3 loop spans 15 amino acids.

The chain joins TRBV20-1 to TRBJ2-7; the match to TRBD2 covers 9 bases. The germline V gene has CDR1 DFQATT and CDR2 SNEGSKA (reference sequence). J was trimmed by 7 bases and V by 5 bases; bases with no gene match: 3. The CDR3 covers 11 residues. CDR3 DNA: TGCAGTGCTCCGCTAGCGGGGGAGCAGTACTTC. It is translated as CSAPLAGEQYF.

The V gene is TRBV27, the J gene TRBJ2-1, with TRBD2 matching 9 bases. Germline lookup yields CDR1 MNHEY and CDR2 SMNVEV (reference sequence). Unmatched junction bases numbered 4, after V lost 6 bases and J lost 7 bases. There are 13 residues in the CDR3. CDR3 sequence reads: CASRWREGNEQFF. The CDR3 DNA is TGTGCCAGCAGGTGGCGGGAGGGTAATGAGCAGTTCTTC.

This rearrangement joins TRBV18 to TRBJ2-3; D is possibly TRBD1 (6 bases). V was cut by 6 bases and J by 4 bases, with 20 bases left in between. The germline V gene has CDR1 KGHSH and CDR2 LQKENI. The CDR3 sequence is 16 residues long. CDR3 nucleotides: TGTGCCAGCTCCCCGGACAGCTTCCTCAACTCAGATACGCAGTATTTT. This codes for CASSPDSFLNSDTQYF. The full variable domain, rest sourced from reference TRBV18 and TRBJ2-3, is NAGVMQNPRHLVRRRGQEARLRCSPMKGHSHVYWYRQLPEEGLKFMVYLQKENIIDESGMPKERFSAEFPKEGPSILRIQQVVRGDSAAYFCASSPDSFLNSDTQYFGPGTRLTVL.

The chain combines TRBV19 with TRBJ1-1; unclear D gene. V was cut by 5 bases and J by 0 bases, with 13 bases left in between. CDR1 is LNHDA and CDR2 is SQIVND in the germline V gene (reference sequence). The CDR3 loop spans 15 amino acids. This chain's CDR3 is CASSALGGVNTEAFF. The CDR3 nucleotides are TGTGCCAGTAGTGCCTTAGGAGGTGTGAACACTGAAGCTTTCTTT.

The genes are TRBV14 and TRBJ2-7, with D unresolved. Looked up from germline, CDR1 is SGHDN and CDR2 is FVKESK. The V end lost 1 base, the J end lost 6 bases, and 4 bases lay between the germline ends. This CDR3 comprises 11 residues. Here the CDR3 reads CASSQASEQYF. DNA of the CDR3: TGTGCCAGCAGCCAAGCCAGCGAGCAGTACTTC.

The chain is built from TRBV9 and TRBJ2-7; 9 bases agree with TRBD1. CDR1 and CDR2 from the germline V gene are SGDLS and YYNGEE. The CDR3 has 18 residues. V lost 0 bases to trimming and J lost 2 bases; unmatched junction nucleotides: 12. The CDR3 sequence: CASSVGMWGQGETYEQYF. CDR3 nucleotides: TGTGCCAGCAGCGTAGGGATGTGGGGACAGGGTGAGACCTACGAGCAGTACTTC.

V gene TRBV18 combines with J gene TRBJ2-1; 10 bases are a match to TRBD1. The CDR3 is 20 amino acids. Per germline, CDR1 KGHSH and CDR2 LQKENI. J gave up 0 bases and V 2 bases, and 13 bases lay outside the gene matches. CDR3: CASSPRQGALLISSYNEQFF. In DNA, the CDR3 is TGTGCCAGCTCACCAAGACAGGGGGCATTACTAATTAGCTCCTACAATGAGCAGTTCTTC.